The subject of this entry is one T cell receptor beta chain. Its antigen is as yet unknown. The data were taken from a study of shared clonotypes between healthy human individuals. Overall study results and limits: The diversity represented, both genetic and in exposure history, was limited by few donors. A few donors had around 5% of their naive CD4 clonotypes in common.

The length of the CDR3 is 14 residues. CDR1 and CDR2 (germline): MGHRA, YSYEKL. V lost 4 bases to trimming and J lost 8 bases; unmatched junction nucleotides: 7. Produced via immunoSEQ multiplex PCR; TCRdb's table is partial and in-frame only. This table holds approximately 2,000,000 clones, roughly 90% found once. All donors were Caucasian adults living in Nashville, Tennessee. This clonotype was sampled from a man aged 18 to 30 in good health. Some clones in this sample may be carry-over from other donors' samples. Sequencing was carried out using naive CD4+ T cells from PBMCs. Subset given: CD45RA+ positively selected. The chain recombines TRBV4-1 with TRBJ2-1; 8 positions agree with TRBD2. CDR3 sequence reads: CASSPWTSLDEQFF. CDR3 coding DNA: TGCGCCAGCAGCCCCTGGACTAGCCTCGATGAGCAGTTCTTC.